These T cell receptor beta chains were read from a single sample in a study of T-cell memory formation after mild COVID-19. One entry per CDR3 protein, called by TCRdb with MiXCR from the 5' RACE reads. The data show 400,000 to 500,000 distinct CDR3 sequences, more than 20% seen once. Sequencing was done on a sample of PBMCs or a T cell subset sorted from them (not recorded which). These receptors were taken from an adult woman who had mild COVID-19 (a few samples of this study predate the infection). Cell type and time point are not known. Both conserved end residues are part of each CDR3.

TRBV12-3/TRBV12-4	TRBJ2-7	CASSQRWGAYEQYF
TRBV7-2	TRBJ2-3	CASSLGFGSGGLTDTQYF
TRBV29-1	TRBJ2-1	CSVVAQGNDEQFF
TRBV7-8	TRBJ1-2	CASSARVGYGYTF
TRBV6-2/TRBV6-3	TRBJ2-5	CASSVAGGSLETQYF
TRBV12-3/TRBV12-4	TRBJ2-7	CASSISRSSSYEQYF
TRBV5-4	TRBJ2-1	CASSPMDYQYNEQFF
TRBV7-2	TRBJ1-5	CASSYGIGAGQPQHF
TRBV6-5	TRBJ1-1	CASSRTGGAGVAFF
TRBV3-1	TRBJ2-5	CASSPQGRETQYF
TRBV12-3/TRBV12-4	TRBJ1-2	CASSFVRGYTF
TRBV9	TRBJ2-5	CASSVGGSPMGTQYF
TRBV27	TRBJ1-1	CASSDYTEAFF
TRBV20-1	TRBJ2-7	CSAPKGFLSYEQYF
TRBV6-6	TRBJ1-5	CASSYPQPPQTNQPQHF
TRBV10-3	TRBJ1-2	CAISESGTFYGYTF
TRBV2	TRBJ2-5	CASSQDRGQETQYF
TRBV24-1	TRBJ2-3	CATSSGASGTDTQYF
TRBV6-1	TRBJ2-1	CASSSRDRGLLYDNEQFF
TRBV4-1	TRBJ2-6	CASRDRANVLTF
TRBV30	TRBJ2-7	CAWEAGSSYEQYF
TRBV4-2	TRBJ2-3	CASSQLVSSTDTQYF
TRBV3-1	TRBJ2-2	CASSRDRVTGELFF
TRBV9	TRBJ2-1	CASSVKTGNEQFF
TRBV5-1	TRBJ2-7	CASSTGGAPTYEQYF
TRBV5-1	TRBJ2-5	CASSTGELAGGQETQYF
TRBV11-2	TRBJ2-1	CASSVTSINEQFF
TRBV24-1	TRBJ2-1	CATSPSGISYNEQFF
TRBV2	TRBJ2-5	CASSANGFQETQYF
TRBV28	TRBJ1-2	CASSLGTDYSNYGYTF
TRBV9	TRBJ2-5	CASSASGGGGTQYF
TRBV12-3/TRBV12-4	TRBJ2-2	CASSLWNTGELFF
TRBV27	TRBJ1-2	CASSRIPAWGYTF
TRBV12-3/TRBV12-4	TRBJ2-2	CASWGGELFF
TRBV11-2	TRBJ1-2	CASSLRQYRGYTF
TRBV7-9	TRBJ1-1	CASSLGGLGTEAFF
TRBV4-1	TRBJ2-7	CASSQGQGVYEQYF
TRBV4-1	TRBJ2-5	CASSQGVQAIRETQYF
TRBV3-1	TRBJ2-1	CASSQASGRYEQFF
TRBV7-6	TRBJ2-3	CASSFSLAGPDTQYF
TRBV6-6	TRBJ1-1	CASSSSDRGDTEAFF
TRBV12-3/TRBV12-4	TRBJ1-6	CASSLVADGALHF